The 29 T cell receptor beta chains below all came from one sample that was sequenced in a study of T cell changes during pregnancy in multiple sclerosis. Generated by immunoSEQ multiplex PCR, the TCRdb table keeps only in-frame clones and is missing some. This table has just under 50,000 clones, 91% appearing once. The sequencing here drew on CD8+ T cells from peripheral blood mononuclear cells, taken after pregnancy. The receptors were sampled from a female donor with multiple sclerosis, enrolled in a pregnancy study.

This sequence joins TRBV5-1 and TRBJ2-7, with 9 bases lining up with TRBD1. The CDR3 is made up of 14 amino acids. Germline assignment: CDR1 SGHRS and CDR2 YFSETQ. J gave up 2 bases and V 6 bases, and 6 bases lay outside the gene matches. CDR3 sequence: CASNLGQGPYEQYF. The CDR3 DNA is TGCGCCAGCAACCTAGGACAGGGGCCCTACGAGCAGTACTTC.

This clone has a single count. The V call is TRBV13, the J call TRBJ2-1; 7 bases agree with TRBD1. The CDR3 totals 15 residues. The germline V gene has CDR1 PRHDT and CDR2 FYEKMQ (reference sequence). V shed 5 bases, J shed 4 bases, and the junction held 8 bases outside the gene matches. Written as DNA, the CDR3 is TGTGCCAGCAGCGCCCGGACAGGAAGATACAATGAGCAGTTCTTC. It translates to CASSARTGRYNEQFF.

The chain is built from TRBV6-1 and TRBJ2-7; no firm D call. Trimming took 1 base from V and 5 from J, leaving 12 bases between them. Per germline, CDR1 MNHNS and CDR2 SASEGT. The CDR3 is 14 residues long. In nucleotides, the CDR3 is TGTGCCAGCAGTGAAGACCCTGAGCCCAACGAGCAGTACTTC. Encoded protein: CASSEDPEPNEQYF.

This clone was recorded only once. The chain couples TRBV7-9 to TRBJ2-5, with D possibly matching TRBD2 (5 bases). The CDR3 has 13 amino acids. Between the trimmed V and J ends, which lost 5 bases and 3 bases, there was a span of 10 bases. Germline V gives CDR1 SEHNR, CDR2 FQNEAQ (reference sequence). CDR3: CASSELVEETQYF. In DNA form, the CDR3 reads TGTGCCAGCAGCGAACTAGTTGAAGAGACCCAGTACTTC.

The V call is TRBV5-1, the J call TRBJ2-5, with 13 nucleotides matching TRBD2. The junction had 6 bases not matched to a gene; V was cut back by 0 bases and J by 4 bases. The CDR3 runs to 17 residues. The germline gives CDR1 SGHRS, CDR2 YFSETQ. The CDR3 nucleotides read TGCGCCAGCAGCTTGGAACTAGCGGGGGGGCCGGGAGAGACCCAGTACTTC. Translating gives CASSLELAGGPGETQYF.

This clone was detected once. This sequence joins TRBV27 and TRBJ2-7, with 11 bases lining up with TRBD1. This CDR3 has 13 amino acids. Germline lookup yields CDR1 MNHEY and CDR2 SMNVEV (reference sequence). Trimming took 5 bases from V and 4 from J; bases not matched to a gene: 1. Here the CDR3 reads CASSGDRGYEQYF. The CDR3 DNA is TGTGCCAGCAGTGGGGACAGGGGGTACGAGCAGTACTTC.

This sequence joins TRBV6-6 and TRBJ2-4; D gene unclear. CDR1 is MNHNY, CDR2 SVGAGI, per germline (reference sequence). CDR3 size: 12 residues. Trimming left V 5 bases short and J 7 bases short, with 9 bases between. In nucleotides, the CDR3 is TGTGCCAGCAGTCCAGCCGGGAACATTCAGTACTTC. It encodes CASSPAGNIQYF.

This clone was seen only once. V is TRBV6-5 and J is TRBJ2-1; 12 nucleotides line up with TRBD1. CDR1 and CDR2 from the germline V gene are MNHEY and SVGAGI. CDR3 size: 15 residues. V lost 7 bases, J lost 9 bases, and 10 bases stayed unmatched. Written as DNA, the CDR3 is TGTGCCAGCACCTTGGGACAGGGGGCTGTTCTTGAGCAGTTCTTC. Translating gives CASTLGQGAVLEQFF.

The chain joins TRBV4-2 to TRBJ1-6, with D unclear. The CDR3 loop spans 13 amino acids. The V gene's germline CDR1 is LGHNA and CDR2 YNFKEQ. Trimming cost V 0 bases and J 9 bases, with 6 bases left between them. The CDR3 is CASSQDLRSPLHF. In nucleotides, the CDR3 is TGTGCCAGCAGCCAAGATCTCCGTTCACCCCTCCACTTT.

CDR3: CASSYSGGAAYEQYF. Here the CDR3 DNA reads TGTGCCAGCAGTTACTCGGGCGGGGCGGCCTACGAGCAGTACTTC. V and J are TRBV6-5 and TRBJ2-7; a possible D gene is TRBD2 (6 bases). V was clipped by 0 bases and J by 2 bases, with 11 bases between them. This CDR3 spans 15 amino acids. Germline V CDR1 and CDR2: MNHEY, SVGAGI.

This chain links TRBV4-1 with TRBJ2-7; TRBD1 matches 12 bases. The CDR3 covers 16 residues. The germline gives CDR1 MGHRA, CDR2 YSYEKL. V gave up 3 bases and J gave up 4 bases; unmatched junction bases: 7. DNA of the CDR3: TGCGCCAGCAGCCAGCACCTGGGACAGGGGGCTTACGAGCAGTACTTC. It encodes CASSQHLGQGAYEQYF.

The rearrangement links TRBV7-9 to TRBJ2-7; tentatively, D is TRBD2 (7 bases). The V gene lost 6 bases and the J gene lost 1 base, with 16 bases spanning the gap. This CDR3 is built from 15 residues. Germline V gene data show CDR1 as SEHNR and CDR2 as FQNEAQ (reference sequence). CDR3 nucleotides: TGTGCCAGCAGTCTTGCTGCGGGGGCATCCTACGAGCAGTACTTC. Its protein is CASSLAAGASYEQYF.

CDR3 in amino acids: CASSEGTSGGAYEQYF. The CDR3 coding sequence is TGTGCCAGCAGTGAAGGGACTAGCGGGGGAGCCTACGAGCAGTACTTC. This chain connects TRBV2 to TRBJ2-7, with 13 bases aligning to TRBD2. Germline-derived CDR1 and CDR2 are SNHLY and FYNNEI. CDR3 length equals 16 residues. V lost 1 base to trimming and J lost 2 bases; unmatched junction nucleotides: 2.

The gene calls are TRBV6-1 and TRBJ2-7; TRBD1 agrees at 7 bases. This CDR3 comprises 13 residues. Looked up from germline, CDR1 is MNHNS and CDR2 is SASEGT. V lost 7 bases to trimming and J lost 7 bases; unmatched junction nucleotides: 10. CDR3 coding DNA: TGTGCCAGCATCACCGGGACAGTAGGGGAGCAGTACTTC. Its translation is CASITGTVGEQYF.

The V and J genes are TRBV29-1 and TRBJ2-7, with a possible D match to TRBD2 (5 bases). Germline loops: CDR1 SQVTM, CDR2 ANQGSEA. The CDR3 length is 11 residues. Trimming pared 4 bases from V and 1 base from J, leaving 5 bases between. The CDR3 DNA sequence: TGCAGCGTTGGAGGGTCCTACGAGCAGTACTTC. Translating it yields CSVGGSYEQYF.

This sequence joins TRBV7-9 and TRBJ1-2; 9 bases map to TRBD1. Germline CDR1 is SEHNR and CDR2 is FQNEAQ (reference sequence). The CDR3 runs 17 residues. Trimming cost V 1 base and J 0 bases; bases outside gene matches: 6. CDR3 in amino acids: CASSLGGQGPSNYGYTF. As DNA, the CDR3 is TGTGCCAGCAGCTTAGGGGGACAGGGACCATCTAACTATGGCTACACCTTC.

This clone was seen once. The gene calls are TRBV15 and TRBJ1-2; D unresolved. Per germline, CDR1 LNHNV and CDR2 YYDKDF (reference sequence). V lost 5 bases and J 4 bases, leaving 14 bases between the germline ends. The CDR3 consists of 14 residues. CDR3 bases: TGTGCCACCAGCCCGGGAGAGAGTACCTATGGCTACACCTTC. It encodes CATSPGESTYGYTF. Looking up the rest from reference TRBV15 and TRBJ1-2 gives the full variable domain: DAMVIQNPRYQVTQFGKPVTLSCSQTLNHNVMYWYQQKSSQAPKLLFHYYDKDFNNEADTPDNFQSRRPNTSFCFLDIRSPGLGDTAMYLCATSPGESTYGYTFGSGTRLTVV.

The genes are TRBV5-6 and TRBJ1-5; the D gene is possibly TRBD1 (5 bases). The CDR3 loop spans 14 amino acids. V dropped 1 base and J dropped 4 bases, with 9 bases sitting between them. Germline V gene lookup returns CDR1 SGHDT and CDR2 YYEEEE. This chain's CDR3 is CASSLLAGNQPQHF. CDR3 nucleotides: TGTGCCAGCAGCTTGTTGGCAGGGAATCAGCCCCAGCATTTT.

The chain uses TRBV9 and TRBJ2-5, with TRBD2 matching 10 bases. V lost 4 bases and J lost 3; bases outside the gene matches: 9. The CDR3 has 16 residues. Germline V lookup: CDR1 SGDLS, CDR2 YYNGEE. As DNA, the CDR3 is TGTGCCAGCAGCACCCTAGCGGGGGCCGGAGAAGAGACCCAGTACTTC. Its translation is CASSTLAGAGEETQYF. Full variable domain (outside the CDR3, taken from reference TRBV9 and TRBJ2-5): DSGVTQTPKHLITATGQRVTLRCSPRSGDLSVYWYQQSLDQGLQFLIQYYNGEERAKGNILERFSAQQFPDLHSELNLSSLELGDSALYFCASSTLAGAGEETQYFGPGTRLLVL.

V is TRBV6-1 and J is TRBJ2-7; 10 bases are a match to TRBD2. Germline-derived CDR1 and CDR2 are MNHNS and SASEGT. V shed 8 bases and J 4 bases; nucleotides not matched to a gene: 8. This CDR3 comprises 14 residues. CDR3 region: CASSQRGGRYEQYF. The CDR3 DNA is TGTGCCAGCTCTCAGCGGGGGGGCCGATACGAGCAGTACTTC.

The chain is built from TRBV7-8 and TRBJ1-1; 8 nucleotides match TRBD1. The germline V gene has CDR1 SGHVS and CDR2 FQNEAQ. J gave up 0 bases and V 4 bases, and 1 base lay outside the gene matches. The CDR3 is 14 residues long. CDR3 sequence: CASSSTGVNTEAFF. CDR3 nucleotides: TGTGCCAGCAGCTCGACAGGGGTGAACACTGAAGCTTTCTTT.

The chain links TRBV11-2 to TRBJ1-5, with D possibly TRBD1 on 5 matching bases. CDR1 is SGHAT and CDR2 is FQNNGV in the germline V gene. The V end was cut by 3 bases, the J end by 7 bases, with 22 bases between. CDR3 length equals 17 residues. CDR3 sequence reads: CASSLLPGRAQWQPQHF. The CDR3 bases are TGTGCCAGCAGCTTGCTCCCAGGGAGGGCACAATGGCAGCCCCAGCATTTT. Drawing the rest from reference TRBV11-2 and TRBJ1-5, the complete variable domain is EAGVAQSPRYKIIEKRQSVAFWCNPISGHATLYWYQQILGQGPKLLIQFQNNGVVDDSQLPKDRFSAERLKGVDSTLKIQPAKLEDSAVYLCASSLLPGRAQWQPQHFGDGTRLSIL.

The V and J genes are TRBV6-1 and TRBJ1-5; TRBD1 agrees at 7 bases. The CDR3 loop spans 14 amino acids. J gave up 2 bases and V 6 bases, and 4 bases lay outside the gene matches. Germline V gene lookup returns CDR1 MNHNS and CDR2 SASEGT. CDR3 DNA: TGTGCCAGCAGACAGCAGGGGGGCAATCAGCCCCAGCATTTT. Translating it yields CASRQQGGNQPQHF.

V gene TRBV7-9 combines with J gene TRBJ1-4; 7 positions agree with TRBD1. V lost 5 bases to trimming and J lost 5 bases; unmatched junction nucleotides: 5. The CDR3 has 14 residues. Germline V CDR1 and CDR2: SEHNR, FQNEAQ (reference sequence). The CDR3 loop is CASSPDRTNEKLFF. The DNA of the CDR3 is TGTGCCAGCAGCCCGGACAGGACAAATGAAAAACTGTTTTTT. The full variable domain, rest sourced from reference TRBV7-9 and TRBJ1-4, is DTGVSQNPRHKITKRGQNVTFRCDPISEHNRLYWYRQTLGQGPEFLTYFQNEAQLEKSRLLSDRFSAERPKGSFSTLEIQRTEQGDSAMYLCASSPDRTNEKLFFGSGTQLSVL.

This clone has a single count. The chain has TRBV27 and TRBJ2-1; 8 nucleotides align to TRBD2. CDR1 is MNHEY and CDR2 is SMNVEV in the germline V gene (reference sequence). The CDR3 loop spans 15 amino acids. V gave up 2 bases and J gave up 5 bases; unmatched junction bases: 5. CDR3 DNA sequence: TGTGCCAGCAGTTTAGGAGCGGGGGCAAACAATGAGCAGTTCTTC. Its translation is CASSLGAGANNEQFF.

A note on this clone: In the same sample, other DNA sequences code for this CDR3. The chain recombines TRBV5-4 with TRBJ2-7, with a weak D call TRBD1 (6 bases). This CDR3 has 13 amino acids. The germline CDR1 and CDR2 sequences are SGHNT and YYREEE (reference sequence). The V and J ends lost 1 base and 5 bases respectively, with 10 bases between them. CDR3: CASSLTGLDEQYF. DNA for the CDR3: TGTGCCAGCAGCTTGACAGGGTTGGACGAGCAGTACTTC.

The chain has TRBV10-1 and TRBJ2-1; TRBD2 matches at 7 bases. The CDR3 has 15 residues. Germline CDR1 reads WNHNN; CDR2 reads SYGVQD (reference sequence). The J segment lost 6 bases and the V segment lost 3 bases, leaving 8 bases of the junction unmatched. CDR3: CASSEGGGNPNEQFF. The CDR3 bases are TGCGCCAGCAGTGAAGGCGGGGGTAACCCCAATGAGCAGTTCTTC.

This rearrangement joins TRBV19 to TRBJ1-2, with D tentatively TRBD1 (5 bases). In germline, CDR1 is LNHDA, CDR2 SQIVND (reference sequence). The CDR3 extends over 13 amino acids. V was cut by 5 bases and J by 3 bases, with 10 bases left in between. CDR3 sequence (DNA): TGTGCCAGTAGTGCCACGGGGGACTATGGCTACACCTTC. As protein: CASSATGDYGYTF.

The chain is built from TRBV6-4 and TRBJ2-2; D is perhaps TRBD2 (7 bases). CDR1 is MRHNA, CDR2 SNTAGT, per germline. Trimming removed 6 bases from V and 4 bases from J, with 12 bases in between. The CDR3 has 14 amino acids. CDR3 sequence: CASSEGGPTGELFF. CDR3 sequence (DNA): TGTGCCAGCAGCGAGGGGGGGCCCACCGGGGAGCTGTTTTTT.